Each of the 5 T cell receptor beta chains below was sequenced from the same sample in a study of T cell responses to AZD1222 COVID-19 vaccine. Using immunoSEQ multiplex PCR, the repertoire was profiled, and TCRdb retains in-frame clones only, with some absent. The data hold about 94,000 clones, with 85% observed a single time. The sequences come from peripheral blood, collected 28 days after the second AZD1222 dose. These receptors were obtained from an adult who received the AZD1222 COVID-19 vaccine.

This sequence joins TRBV7-9 and TRBJ2-1, with 8 bases fitting TRBD2. V was clipped by 1 base and J by 5 bases; unmatched bases: 4. CDR3 length: 15 residues. Germline V gene lookup returns CDR1 SEHNR and CDR2 FQNEAQ (reference sequence). Written as DNA, the CDR3 is TGTGCCAGCAGCTTAGTTGCGGGGGGCCACAATGAGCAGTTCTTC. Translated, it gives CASSLVAGGHNEQFF. Variable domain in full (rest from reference TRBV7-9 and TRBJ2-1): DTGVSQNPRHKITKRGQNVTFRCDPISEHNRLYWYRQTLGQGPEFLTYFQNEAQLEKSRLLSDRFSAERPKGSFSTLEIQRTEQGDSAMYLCASSLVAGGHNEQFFGPGTRLTVL.

This chain links TRBV9 with TRBJ2-3, with D unclear. The V gene lost 0 bases and the J gene lost 2 bases, with 10 bases spanning the gap. CDR3 length: 15 residues. Germline V lookup: CDR1 SGDLS, CDR2 YYNGEE. For the CDR3, the DNA is TGTGCCAGCAGCGTAGGGCACAGACTCACAGATACGCAGTATTTT. Translating gives CASSVGHRLTDTQYF.

This clone was seen only once. The V gene is TRBV6-5, the J gene TRBJ2-7; 11 bases align to TRBD2. V lost 5 bases and J lost 7; bases outside the gene matches: 10. Looked up from germline, CDR1 is MNHEY and CDR2 is SVGAGI. CDR3 length: 15 amino acids. The CDR3 loop reads CASSKPGLAVREQYF. In DNA, the CDR3 is TGTGCCAGCAGTAAGCCGGGACTAGCGGTACGGGAGCAGTACTTC.

This chain's CDR3 is CASYSPGSFEQYF. As DNA, the CDR3 is TGTGCCAGCTACTCCCCGGGGTCGTTTGAGCAGTACTTC. V and J are TRBV6-6 and TRBJ2-7, with D possibly matching TRBD2 (5 bases). CDR3 length: 13 amino acids. Trimming removed 8 bases from V and 7 bases from J, with 18 bases in between. Germline V lookup: CDR1 MNHNY, CDR2 SVGAGI (reference sequence).

This clone was recorded once. This chain uses TRBV5-4 with TRBJ2-1, with 8 bases that match TRBD2. Losses at the gene ends were 7 bases for V and 0 bases for J; bases not matched to a gene: 9. The CDR3 extends over 16 amino acids. Germline CDR1 is SGHNT and CDR2 is YYREEE (reference sequence). This CDR3 reads CASCTGRGGSYNEQFF. The CDR3 DNA sequence: TGTGCCAGCTGCACGGGACGGGGGGGCTCCTACAATGAGCAGTTCTTC.